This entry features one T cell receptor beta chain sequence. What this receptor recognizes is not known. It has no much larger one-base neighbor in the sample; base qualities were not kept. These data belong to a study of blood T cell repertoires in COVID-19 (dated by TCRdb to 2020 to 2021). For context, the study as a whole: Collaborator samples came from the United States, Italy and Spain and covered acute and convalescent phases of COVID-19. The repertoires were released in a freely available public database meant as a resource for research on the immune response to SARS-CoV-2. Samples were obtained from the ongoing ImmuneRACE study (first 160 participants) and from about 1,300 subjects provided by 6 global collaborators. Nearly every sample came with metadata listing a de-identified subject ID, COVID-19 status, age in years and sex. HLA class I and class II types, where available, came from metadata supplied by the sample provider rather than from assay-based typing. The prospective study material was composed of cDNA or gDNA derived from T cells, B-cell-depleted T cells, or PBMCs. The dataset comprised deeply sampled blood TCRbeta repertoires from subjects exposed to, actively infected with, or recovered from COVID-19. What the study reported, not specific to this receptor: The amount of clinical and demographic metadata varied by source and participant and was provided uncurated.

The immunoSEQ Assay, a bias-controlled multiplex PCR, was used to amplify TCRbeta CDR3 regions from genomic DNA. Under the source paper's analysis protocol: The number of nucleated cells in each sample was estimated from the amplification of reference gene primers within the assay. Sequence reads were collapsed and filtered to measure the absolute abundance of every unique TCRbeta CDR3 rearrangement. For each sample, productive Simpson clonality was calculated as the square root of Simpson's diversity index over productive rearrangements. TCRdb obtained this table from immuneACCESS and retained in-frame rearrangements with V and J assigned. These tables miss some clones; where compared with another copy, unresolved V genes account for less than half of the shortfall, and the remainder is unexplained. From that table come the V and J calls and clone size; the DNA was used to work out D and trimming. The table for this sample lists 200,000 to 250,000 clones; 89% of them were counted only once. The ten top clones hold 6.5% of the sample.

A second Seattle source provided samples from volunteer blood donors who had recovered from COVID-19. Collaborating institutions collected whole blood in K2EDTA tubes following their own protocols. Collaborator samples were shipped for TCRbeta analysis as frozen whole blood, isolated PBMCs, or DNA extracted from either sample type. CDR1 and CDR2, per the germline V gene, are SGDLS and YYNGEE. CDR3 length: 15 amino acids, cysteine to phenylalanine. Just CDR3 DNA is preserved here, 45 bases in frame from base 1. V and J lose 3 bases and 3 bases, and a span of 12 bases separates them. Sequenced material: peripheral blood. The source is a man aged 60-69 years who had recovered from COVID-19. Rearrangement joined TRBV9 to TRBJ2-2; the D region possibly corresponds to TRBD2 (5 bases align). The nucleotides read TGTGCCAGCAGCGGGGTAGCGTTCGACACCGGGGAGCTGTTTTTT. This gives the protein CASSGVAFDTGELFF.